These T cell receptor beta chains were read from a single sample in a study of graft-versus-host responses after intestinal transplantation. The method was immunoSEQ multiplex PCR; TCRdb's version includes in-frame clones alone and lacks a portion of them. Of tens of thousands of clones in the sample, approximately 89% were seen once. Sequences were derived from PBMCs, sampled roughly 120 days after intestinal transplantation. The receptors were gathered from a human patient who received an intestinal transplant, so some T cells may come from the graft donor. The CDR3 runs from the conserved cysteine through the conserved F or W. D genes are given only for firm matches. Size values are once, few and many counts, or a class for expanded clones, and some rows have none.

J: TRBJ2-7; D: NA; V: TRBV6-6; size: NA; CDR3: CASSYSLSGQTYEQYF; DNA: TGTGCCAGCAGTTACTCGCTCTCTGGACAAACCTACGAGCAGTACTTC
J: TRBJ2-1; D: TRBD2; V: TRBV28; size: NA; CDR3: CASSERTSGSYNEQFF; DNA: TGTGCCAGCAGTGAAAGGACTAGCGGGAGCTACAATGAGCAGTTCTTC
J: TRBJ2-7; D: TRBD1; V: TRBV11-2; size: once; CDR3: CASKGQAWYEQYF; DNA: TGTGCCAGCAAGGGACAGGCTTGGTACGAGCAGTACTTC
J: TRBJ1-1; D: TRBD1; V: TRBV2; size: few; CDR3: CASRTGDRANTEAFF; DNA: TGTGCCAGCAGGACGGGGGACAGGGCGAACACTGAAGCTTTCTTT
J: TRBJ2-3; D: NA; V: TRBV15; size: once; CDR3: CATSRAGSSTDTQYF; DNA: TGTGCCACCAGCAGAGCGGGTTCCTCCACAGATACGCAGTATTTT
J: TRBJ1-6; D: TRBD1; V: TRBV4-1; size: once; CDR3: CASSQEQGSYNSPLHF; DNA: TGCGCCAGCAGCCAAGAACAGGGGTCCTATAATTCACCCCTCCACTTT
J: TRBJ1-5; D: NA; V: TRBV7-9; size: NA; CDR3: CASSLWGDDQPQHF; DNA: TGTGCCAGCAGCTTATGGGGGGACGATCAGCCCCAGCATTTT
J: TRBJ2-7; D: TRBD2; V: TRBV5-6; size: NA; CDR3: CASSIAGTSVTYEQYF; DNA: TGTGCCAGCAGCATCGCCGGGACTAGTGTAACCTACGAGCAGTACTTC
J: TRBJ1-3; D: TRBD1; V: TRBV2; size: once; CDR3: CASRTGGGGNTIYF; DNA: TGTGCCAGCAGGACAGGGGGCGGTGGAAACACCATATATTTT
J: TRBJ1-5; D: NA; V: TRBV2; size: NA; CDR3: CASSRTVSNQPRHF; DNA: TGTGCCAGCAGTCGGACAGTAAGCAATCAGCCCCGGCATTTT
J: TRBJ1-2; D: NA; V: TRBV4-2; size: NA; CDR3: CASSQEWGDYGYTF; DNA: TGTGCCAGCAGCCAAGAATGGGGCGACTATGGCTACACCTTC
J: TRBJ2-5; D: TRBD2; V: TRBV6-5; size: NA; CDR3: CASSFGIGGQETQYF; DNA: TGTGCCAGCAGTTTCGGAATCGGGGGGCAAGAGACCCAGTACTTC
J: TRBJ2-1; D: TRBD1; V: TRBV10-3; size: NA; CDR3: CAISAKLGGPYNEQFF; DNA: TGTGCCATCAGTGCCAAACTAGGGGGCCCCTACAATGAGCAGTTCTTC
J: TRBJ2-3; D: NA; V: TRBV5-1; size: NA; CDR3: CASSLGPRGATDTQYF; DNA: TGCGCCAGCAGCCTCGGGCCGCGCGGGGCCACAGATACGCAGTATTTT
J: TRBJ2-7; D: NA; V: TRBV28; size: NA; CDR3: CASSAPGRSYEQYF; DNA: TGTGCCAGCAGTGCCCCCGGAAGGAGCTACGAGCAGTACTTC
J: TRBJ2-7; D: TRBD1; V: TRBV27; size: NA; CDR3: CASSHRGTYEQYF; DNA: TGTGCCAGCAGCCACAGGGGCACCTACGAGCAGTACTTC
J: TRBJ2-3; D: NA; V: TRBV11-2; size: NA; CDR3: CASRETDTQYF; DNA: TGTGCCAGCAGGGAGACGGATACGCAGTATTTT
J: TRBJ2-1; D: NA; V: TRBV10-3; size: NA; CDR3: CAISSQGGSSYNEQFF; DNA: TGTGCCATCAGTTCTCAGGGGGGAAGCTCCTACAATGAGCAGTTCTTC
J: TRBJ1-2; D: TRBD1; V: TRBV28; size: NA; CDR3: CASSQPGGQGGNGYTF; DNA: TGTGCCAGCAGCCAACCCGGGGGACAGGGCGGAAATGGCTACACCTTC
J: TRBJ1-1; D: TRBD1; V: TRBV5-1; size: NA; CDR3: CASSATPQGMNTEAFF; DNA: TGCGCCAGCAGCGCGACCCCACAGGGGATGAACACTGAAGCTTTCTTT
J: TRBJ2-7; D: NA; V: TRBV28; size: NA; CDR3: CGTASDWDAQYF; DNA: TGTGGGACAGCGTCGGATTGGGACGCGCAGTACTTC
J: TRBJ1-4; D: NA; V: TRBV6-1; size: NA; CDR3: CASSGGYKEKLFF; DNA: TGTGCCAGCAGTGGGGGGTATAAGGAAAAACTGTTTTTT
J: TRBJ1-1; D: NA; V: TRBV27; size: NA; CDR3: CASSFQGRAFF; DNA: TGTGCCAGCAGTTTCCAGGGGAGAGCTTTCTTT
J: TRBJ1-2; D: NA; V: TRBV28; size: NA; CDR3: CASSLRTNYGYTF; DNA: TGTGCCAGCAGTTTACGGACAAACTATGGCTACACCTTC
J: TRBJ2-7; D: NA; V: TRBV19; size: NA; CDR3: CASSTTGAAPYEQYF; DNA: TGTGCCAGTAGTACGACAGGTGCCGCCCCCTACGAGCAGTACTTC
J: TRBJ2-5; D: NA; V: TRBV7-2; size: NA; CDR3: CASTRGGSSGETQYF; DNA: TGTGCCAGCACACGTGGCGGTTCCTCCGGGGAGACCCAGTACTTC
J: TRBJ2-3; D: TRBD2; V: TRBV2; size: NA; CDR3: CASSELAGVARDTQYF; DNA: TGTGCCAGCAGTGAGCTAGCGGGAGTTGCTAGAGATACGCAGTATTTT
J: TRBJ2-3; D: TRBD2; V: TRBV6-6; size: NA; CDR3: CASSLGLALSTDTQYF; DNA: TGTGCCAGCAGCTTAGGACTAGCTCTTAGCACAGATACGCAGTATTTT
J: TRBJ1-1; D: NA; V: TRBV6-5; size: NA; CDR3: CASKKNQGAEAFF; DNA: TGTGCCAGCAAGAAGAACCAAGGGGCTGAAGCTTTCTTT
J: TRBJ2-4; D: TRBD1; V: TRBV28; size: NA; CDR3: CASSIDRVLAKNIQYF; DNA: TGTGCCAGCAGTATCGACAGGGTTCTAGCCAAAAACATTCAGTACTTC
J: TRBJ1-4; D: NA; V: TRBV2; size: NA; CDR3: CASNRWGVPNEKLFF; DNA: TGTGCCAGCAACAGGTGGGGGGTACCTAATGAAAAACTGTTTTTT
J: TRBJ2-1; D: NA; V: TRBV11-2; size: NA; CDR3: CASSLGYPPSYYNEQFF; DNA: TGTGCCAGCAGCTTGGGCTACCCCCCCTCTTACTACAATGAGCAGTTCTTC
J: TRBJ1-6; D: NA; V: TRBV10-3; size: NA; CDR3: CAISESYSYNSPLHF; DNA: TGTGCCATCAGTGAGTCATACAGTTATAATTCACCCCTCCACTTT
J: TRBJ1-1; D: TRBD1; V: TRBV5-1; size: NA; CDR3: CASSRTGGWADTEAFF; DNA: TGCGCCAGCAGCCGGACAGGGGGCTGGGCGGACACTGAAGCTTTCTTT
J: TRBJ1-6; D: NA; V: TRBV6-6; size: few; CDR3: CASSYSLSGRSPLHF; DNA: TGTGCCAGCAGTTACTCACTGTCGGGGCGTTCACCCCTCCACTTT
J: TRBJ1-4; D: TRBD1; V: TRBV4-2; size: NA; CDR3: CASSAWTGGEPNEKLFF; DNA: TGTGCCAGCAGCGCCTGGACAGGGGGCGAGCCTAATGAAAAACTGTTTTTT
J: TRBJ2-3; D: NA; V: TRBV7-8; size: NA; CDR3: CASRLRRDFGTQYF; DNA: TGTGCCAGCAGACTGCGCCGGGACTTCGGTACGCAGTATTTT
J: TRBJ2-7; D: NA; V: TRBV14; size: NA; CDR3: CASSQGQGRSYEQYF; DNA: TGTGCCAGCAGCCAAGGCCAGGGTCGCTCCTACGAGCAGTACTTC
J: TRBJ2-7; D: NA; V: TRBV11-2; size: NA; CDR3: CASSLIRSDSYEQYF; DNA: TGTGCCAGCAGCTTAATCCGATCCGACAGTTACGAGCAGTACTTC